Listed here is a single T cell receptor (beta chain). The antigen it recognizes is unknown. Base qualities are not at hand, and no much larger clone is one base apart. These data are taken from a study of PD-1 blockade in classical Hodgkin lymphoma (TCRdb year 2020). Context from the whole study: Nivolumab dosing was 3 mg/kg intravenously every 2 weeks, continuing until either disease progression or unacceptable toxicity. The study used TCR beta sequencing and CyTOF to define a peripheral blood immune signature of response to PD-1 blockade in classical Hodgkin lymphoma.

Reading the germline V gene gives CDR1 SGHRS and CDR2 YFSETQ. Reading from cysteine to phenylalanine, the CDR3 counts 12 amino acids. Only the CDR3 region is kept as DNA, spanning 36 bases read in frame from base 1. Between the V and J ends, shortened by 0 bases and 2 bases respectively, the junction contains 3 bases. What the research found in general, with its limitations: Newly diagnosed patients were reported to have lower baseline TCR diversity than healthy donors, and relapsed/refractory patients were reported to have lower baseline TCR diversity still. Trial patients achieving complete response had baseline diversity similar to newly diagnosed patients, whereas partial responders and progressors had significantly lower diversity. A significant rise by C4D1 was seen in CD4+ but not CD8+ TCR diversity (p=0.0027 vs p=0.16), with the rise being most apparent in complete responders (p=0.02). Lower diversity was observed in patients in whom nivolumab was started less than 1 year after ASCT, and these patients were excluded from later analyses so that confounding by immune reconstitution would be avoided. The study covered only a single clinical trial cohort, and the causes of the repertoire differences, possibly disease activity or prior therapy, were still not defined.

The Qiagen DNeasy kit was used to extract genomic DNA both from unsorted PBMCs and from the negatively selected CD4+ and CD8+ fractions. TCR beta CDR3 regions were amplified by immunoSEQ multiplex PCR using primers annealing to V and J segments. A synthetic immune receptor repertoire was used to minimize amplification bias, and remaining bias was computationally removed after sequencing. In the source study's methods: Custom Python scripts were used to quantify repertoire diversity as the Shannon entropy index. Unsorted, CD4+ and CD8+ repertoires were examined separately, except in combined analyses, for which CD4+ and CD8+ sequences were merged in silico. Clonal expansion was defined as a frequency increase of at least 2-fold after treatment compared with C1D1, and clones undetected at baseline were assigned a pseudocount of 0.5. Clones with 0 or 1 copy at C1D1 were classified as singleton clones, and clones with 2 or more copies were classified as non-singleton clones. Clones expanded in unsorted samples were assigned a CD4+, CD8+ or unknown annotation through matching of protein sequences in sorted samples from the same patient. Wilcoxon tests were applied to paired samples to test diversity changes from C1D1 to C4D1. TCRdb retrieved this table from immuneACCESS and kept in-frame rearrangements only. Not all clones are present; in checked studies, unresolved V genes account for under half, and no reason is known for the remainder. The D gene and trimming were derived from the DNA, and the V and J assignments and clone size from that table. The sample table shows approximately 44,000 clones, and under 75% are seen once. Of the sample, over 2.5% falls within the top ten clones.

What the time point label conveys for this sample: cycle 1 day 1 (C1D1), immediately before nivolumab initiation. Every trial patient had relapsed after autologous stem cell transplantation, and cohorts A, B and C differed in prior brentuximab vedotin exposure. The trial cohort comprised 56 patients with relapsed/refractory classical Hodgkin lymphoma whose best overall responses were complete response, partial response or progressive disease. Trial patients were treated with single-agent nivolumab in the multi-cohort phase II CheckMate 205 trial. An independent review committee assessed best overall response by applying the 2007 International Working Group response criteria. Trial PBMCs were collected just before the start of nivolumab (C1D1) and during therapy at cycle 2 day 1 and cycle 4 day 1. Peripheral blood was collected in 8 mL Vacutainer Cell Preparation Tubes, from which PBMCs were isolated by centrifugation and then cryopreserved.

This sample comprised peripheral blood mononuclear cells (PBMCs), obtained at baseline. The clonotype was recovered from a human donor with classical Hodgkin lymphoma. The chain is encoded by TRBV5-1 joined to TRBJ2-7; the D gene identity is not certain. The base sequence is TGCGCCAGCAGCTTGGTAGCCTACGAGCAGTACTTC. The encoded protein is CASSLVAYEQYF.